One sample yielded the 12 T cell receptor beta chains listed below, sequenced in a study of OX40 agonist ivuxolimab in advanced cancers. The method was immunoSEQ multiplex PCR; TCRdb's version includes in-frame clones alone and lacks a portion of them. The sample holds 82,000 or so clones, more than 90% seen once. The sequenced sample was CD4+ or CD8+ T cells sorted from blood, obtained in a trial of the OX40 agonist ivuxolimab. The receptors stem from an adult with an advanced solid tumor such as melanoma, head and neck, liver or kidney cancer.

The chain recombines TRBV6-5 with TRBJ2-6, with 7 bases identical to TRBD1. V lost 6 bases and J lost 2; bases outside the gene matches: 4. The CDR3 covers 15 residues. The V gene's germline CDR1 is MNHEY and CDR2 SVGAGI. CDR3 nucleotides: TGTGCCAGCAGCCCAACAGGGGCTGGGGCCAACGTCCTGACTTTC. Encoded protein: CASSPTGAGANVLTF.

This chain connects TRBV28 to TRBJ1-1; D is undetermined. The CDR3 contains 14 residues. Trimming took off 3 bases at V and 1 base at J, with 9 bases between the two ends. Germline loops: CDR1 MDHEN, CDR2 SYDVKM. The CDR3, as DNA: TGTGCCAGCAGTTTCTCCGGAGCGAACACTGAAGCTTTCTTT. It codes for CASSFSGANTEAFF.

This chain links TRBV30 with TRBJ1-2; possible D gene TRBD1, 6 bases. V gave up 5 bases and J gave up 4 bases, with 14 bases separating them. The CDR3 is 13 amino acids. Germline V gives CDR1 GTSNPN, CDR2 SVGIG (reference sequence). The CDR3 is CAWRAGAGYGYTF. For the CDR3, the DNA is TGTGCCTGGCGGGCAGGGGCGGGCTATGGCTACACCTTC.

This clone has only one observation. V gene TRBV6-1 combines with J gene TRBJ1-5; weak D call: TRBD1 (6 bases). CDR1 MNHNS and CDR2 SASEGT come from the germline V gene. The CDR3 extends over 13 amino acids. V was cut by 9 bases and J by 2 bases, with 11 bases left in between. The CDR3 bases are TGTGCCAGAGGACAGCTTCGCAATCAGCCCCAGCATTTT. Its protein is CARGQLRNQPQHF.

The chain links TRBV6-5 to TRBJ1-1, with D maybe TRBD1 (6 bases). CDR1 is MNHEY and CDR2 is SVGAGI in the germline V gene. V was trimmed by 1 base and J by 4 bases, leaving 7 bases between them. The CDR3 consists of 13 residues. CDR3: CASSYFRGTEAFF. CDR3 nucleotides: TGTGCCAGCAGTTACTTCAGGGGCACTGAAGCTTTCTTT.

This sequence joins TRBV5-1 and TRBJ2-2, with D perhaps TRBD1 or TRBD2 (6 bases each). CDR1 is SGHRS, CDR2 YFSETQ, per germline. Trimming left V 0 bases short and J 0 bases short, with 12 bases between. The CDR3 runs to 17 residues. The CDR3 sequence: CASSLATGAANTGELFF. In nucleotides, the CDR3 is TGCGCCAGCAGCTTGGCCACGGGGGCCGCGAACACCGGGGAGCTGTTTTTT.

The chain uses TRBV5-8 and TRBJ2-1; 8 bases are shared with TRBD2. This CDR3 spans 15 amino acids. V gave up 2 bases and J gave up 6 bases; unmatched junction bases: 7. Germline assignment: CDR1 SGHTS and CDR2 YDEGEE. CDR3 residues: CASSFLAGSINEQFF. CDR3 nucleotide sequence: TGTGCCAGCAGCTTCTTAGCGGGAAGTATCAATGAGCAGTTCTTC.

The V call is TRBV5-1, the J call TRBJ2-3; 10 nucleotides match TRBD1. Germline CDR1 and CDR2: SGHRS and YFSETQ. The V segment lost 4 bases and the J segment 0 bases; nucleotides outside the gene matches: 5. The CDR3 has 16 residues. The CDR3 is CASSTGQGGSTDTQYF. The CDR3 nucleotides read TGCGCCAGCAGCACCGGACAGGGGGGGAGCACAGATACGCAGTATTTT. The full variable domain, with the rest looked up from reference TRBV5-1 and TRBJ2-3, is KAGVTQTPRYLIKTRGQQVTLSCSPISGHRSVSWYQQTPGQGLQFLFEYFSETQRNKGNFPGRFSGRQFSNSRSEMNVSTLELGDSALYLCASSTGQGGSTDTQYFGPGTRLTVL.

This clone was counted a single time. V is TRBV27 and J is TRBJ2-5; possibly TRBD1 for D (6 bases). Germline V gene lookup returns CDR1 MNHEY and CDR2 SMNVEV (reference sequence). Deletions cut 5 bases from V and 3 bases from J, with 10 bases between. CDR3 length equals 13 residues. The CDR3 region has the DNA TGTGCCAGCAGTAGGACAGAGGAAGAGACCCAGTACTTC. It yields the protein CASSRTEEETQYF.

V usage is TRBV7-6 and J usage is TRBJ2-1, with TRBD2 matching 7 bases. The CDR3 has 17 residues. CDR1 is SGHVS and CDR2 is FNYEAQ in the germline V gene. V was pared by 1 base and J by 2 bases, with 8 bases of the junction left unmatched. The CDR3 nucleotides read TGTGCCAGCAGCTTAGAGCCCCCAAGCGGGACCTACAATGAGCAGTTCTTC. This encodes CASSLEPPSGTYNEQFF.

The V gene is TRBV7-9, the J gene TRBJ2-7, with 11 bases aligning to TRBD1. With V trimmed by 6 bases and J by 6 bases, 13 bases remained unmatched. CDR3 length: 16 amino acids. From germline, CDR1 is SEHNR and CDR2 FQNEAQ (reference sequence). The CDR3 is CASRLTGRDRGGEQYF. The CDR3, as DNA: TGTGCCAGCAGGCTGACCGGAAGGGACAGGGGGGGCGAGCAGTACTTC.

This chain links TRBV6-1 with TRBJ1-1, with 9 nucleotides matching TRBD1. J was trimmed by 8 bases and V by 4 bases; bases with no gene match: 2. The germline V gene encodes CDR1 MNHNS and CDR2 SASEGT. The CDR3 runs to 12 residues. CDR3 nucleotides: TGTGCCAGCAGTGGGACAGGGGTAGAAGCTTTCTTT. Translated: CASSGTGVEAFF.